Listed below are T cell receptor beta chains from one sample, sequenced in a study of blood T cell repertoires in COVID-19. The table came from immunoSEQ multiplex PCR; TCRdb's copy has only in-frame clones and leaves some out. The sample lists around 140,000 clones; roughly nine tenths were seen once. The sample consisted of PBMCs or T cells enriched from blood (not recorded which). These receptors were collected from a woman aged 40 to 55 who had been exposed to COVID-19. CDR3s include the opening cysteine and the closing phenylalanine or tryptophan. The D gene is left open where the match is weak. Some rows have no size entry. The others give once, few or many, or a class for an expanded clone.

CDR3 DNA: TGTGCCAGCAGCCCGGACAGGGGCTTTGGCTATGGCTACACCTTC
CDR3 protein: CASSPDRGFGYGYTF
V gene: TRBV5-6
D gene: TRBD1
J gene: TRBJ1-2
clone size: NA

CDR3 DNA: TGCGCCAGCAGTGAACGGACAGGGGGCGAAGGTGGCCGCGAGCAGTACTTC
CDR3 protein: CASSERTGGEGGREQYF
V gene: TRBV10-1
D gene: TRBD1
J gene: TRBJ2-7
clone size: NA

CDR3 DNA: TGTGCCAGCAGTCCCGCAGGTTTTGAAGCTTTCTTT
CDR3 protein: CASSPAGFEAFF
V gene: TRBV12-3/TRBV12-4
D gene: NA
J gene: TRBJ1-1
clone size: NA

CDR3 DNA: TGCGCCAGCAGTGCAGGGCCCCAGGAGCCCCAGCATTTT
CDR3 protein: CASSAGPQEPQHF
V gene: TRBV10-2
D gene: NA
J gene: TRBJ1-5
clone size: NA

CDR3 DNA: TGCGCCAGCAGCCAAGATTATGGGACTACAGATACGCAGTATTTT
CDR3 protein: CASSQDYGTTDTQYF
V gene: TRBV4-3
D gene: NA
J gene: TRBJ2-3
clone size: NA

CDR3 DNA: TGTGCCAGCAGTAGTACAGGGACCGGGGAGCTGTTTTTT
CDR3 protein: CASSSTGTGELFF
V gene: TRBV12-3/TRBV12-4
D gene: NA
J gene: TRBJ2-2
clone size: NA

CDR3 DNA: TGTGCCAGCAGTTTATCGACGGGACTAGCGAATAACAATGAGCAGTTCTTC
CDR3 protein: CASSLSTGLANNNEQFF
V gene: TRBV27
D gene: TRBD2
J gene: TRBJ2-1
clone size: NA

CDR3 DNA: TGTGCCAGCAGCTTGGCAGTTGAAGCTTTCTTT
CDR3 protein: CASSLAVEAFF
V gene: TRBV5-6
D gene: NA
J gene: TRBJ1-1
clone size: once

CDR3 DNA: TGTGCCAGCCGTTATTTGGACAGGGGGCGCAGGAACTATGGCTACACCTTC
CDR3 protein: CASRYLDRGRRNYGYTF
V gene: TRBV19
D gene: TRBD1
J gene: TRBJ1-2
clone size: NA

CDR3 DNA: TGTGCCAGCACCACCCCCGCCGGGTCCTATGGCTACACCTTC
CDR3 protein: CASTTPAGSYGYTF
V gene: TRBV6-5
D gene: NA
J gene: TRBJ1-2
clone size: NA

CDR3 DNA: TGTGCCAGTAGTTCGACCGGGACAGGGGCCTACAATGAGCAGTTCTTC
CDR3 protein: CASSSTGTGAYNEQFF
V gene: TRBV19
D gene: TRBD1
J gene: TRBJ2-1
clone size: NA

CDR3 DNA: TGTGCCAGCCCTACAGGGGGCACAGATACGCAGTATTTT
CDR3 protein: CASPTGGTDTQYF
V gene: TRBV18
D gene: TRBD1
J gene: TRBJ2-3
clone size: NA

CDR3 DNA: TGTGCCAGCAGACCAGCCAGGGGTGACCCTGAAGCTTTCTTT
CDR3 protein: CASRPARGDPEAFF
V gene: TRBV7-9
D gene: NA
J gene: TRBJ1-1
clone size: NA

CDR3 DNA: TGTGCCAGCAGCTTGGAGGGACTCGCCACCTACGAGCAGTACTTC
CDR3 protein: CASSLEGLATYEQYF
V gene: TRBV7-8
D gene: NA
J gene: TRBJ2-7
clone size: NA

CDR3 DNA: TGTGCCAGCAGCTTAAGATCCGGGGGTCAGCCCCAGCATTTT
CDR3 protein: CASSLRSGGQPQHF
V gene: TRBV7-2
D gene: NA
J gene: TRBJ1-5
clone size: NA

CDR3 DNA: TGTGCCAGCAGTCCGCGGGGGGGGGCCTCGGCAACTAATGAAAAACTGTTTTTT
CDR3 protein: CASSPRGGASATNEKLFF
V gene: TRBV6-6
D gene: NA
J gene: TRBJ1-4
clone size: NA

CDR3 DNA: TGTGCCAGCAGCCCCGGGAGGGCCGGGAATGAGCAGTTCTTC
CDR3 protein: CASSPGRAGNEQFF
V gene: TRBV7-2
D gene: TRBD2
J gene: TRBJ2-1
clone size: NA

CDR3 DNA: TGTGCCAGTAGTATATTAGGGACTAGCGGGGGGTCCGGGGAGCTGTTTTTT
CDR3 protein: CASSILGTSGGSGELFF
V gene: TRBV19
D gene: TRBD2
J gene: TRBJ2-2
clone size: NA

CDR3 DNA: TGTGCCATCAGGGGGGGAAGGACAGGTTATGGCTACACCTTC
CDR3 protein: CAIRGGRTGYGYTF
V gene: TRBV10-3
D gene: TRBD1
J gene: TRBJ1-2
clone size: few

CDR3 DNA: TGTGCCAGCAGTCTCTCTTCCAGGGGGATCTATGGCTACACCTTC
CDR3 protein: CASSLSSRGIYGYTF
V gene: TRBV27
D gene: TRBD1
J gene: TRBJ1-2
clone size: NA

CDR3 DNA: TGTGCCAGCAGGACGGGACTCCCGGGGAGAGAGACCCAGTACTTC
CDR3 protein: CASRTGLPGRETQYF
V gene: TRBV7-2
D gene: NA
J gene: TRBJ2-5
clone size: NA

CDR3 DNA: TGTGCCACCGCCCCGGGGGGCGCAGGCACCGGGGAGCTGTTTTTT
CDR3 protein: CATAPGGAGTGELFF
V gene: TRBV28
D gene: NA
J gene: TRBJ2-2
clone size: NA

CDR3 DNA: TGTGCCAGTAGTATCTTAGCGGGAGCCTTCAATGAGCAGTTCTTC
CDR3 protein: CASSILAGAFNEQFF
V gene: TRBV19
D gene: TRBD2
J gene: TRBJ2-1
clone size: few

CDR3 DNA: TGTGCCAGTGGCTATAGCGGGACAGATACGCAGTATTTT
CDR3 protein: CASGYSGTDTQYF
V gene: TRBV19
D gene: TRBD2
J gene: TRBJ2-3
clone size: NA

CDR3 DNA: TGCAGCGTTGGAGACAGGGGTTTCAGGGACACTGAAGCTTTCTTT
CDR3 protein: CSVGDRGFRDTEAFF
V gene: TRBV29-1
D gene: TRBD1
J gene: TRBJ1-1
clone size: NA

CDR3 DNA: TGCGCCAGCAGCCAAGGCTGGACAGGGGTTATTAGCTCCTATAATTCACCCCTCCACTTT
CDR3 protein: CASSQGWTGVISSYNSPLHF
V gene: TRBV4-1
D gene: TRBD1
J gene: TRBJ1-6
clone size: NA

CDR3 DNA: TGCGCCAGCAGCTCTGGGGGGGAAAGCGAGCAGTACTTC
CDR3 protein: CASSSGGESEQYF
V gene: TRBV5-1
D gene: TRBD2
J gene: TRBJ2-7
clone size: NA

CDR3 DNA: TGTGCCAGCAGTTACTCAGGGGTGGGTCTATACGAGCAGTACTTC
CDR3 protein: CASSYSGVGLYEQYF
V gene: TRBV6-5
D gene: NA
J gene: TRBJ2-7
clone size: NA

CDR3 DNA: TGCGCCAGCAGCTTAAATTTAGCGGCGAGCTCCTACAATGAGCAGTTCTTC
CDR3 protein: CASSLNLAASSYNEQFF
V gene: TRBV5-1
D gene: NA
J gene: TRBJ2-1
clone size: NA

CDR3 DNA: TGCGCCAGCAGCTTGGCGGAGGGAAGAGGGACTGAAGCTTTCTTT
CDR3 protein: CASSLAEGRGTEAFF
V gene: TRBV5-1
D gene: NA
J gene: TRBJ1-1
clone size: NA

CDR3 DNA: TGTGCCACCAGCAGAGGAAGGACCGGGAGCCTCTCCTACGAGCAGTACTTC
CDR3 protein: CATSRGRTGSLSYEQYF
V gene: TRBV15
D gene: NA
J gene: TRBJ2-7
clone size: NA

CDR3 DNA: TGTGCCAGCAGCCAAAACACTGGGGCAGAAGCTTTCTTT
CDR3 protein: CASSQNTGAEAFF
V gene: TRBV3-1/TRBV3-2
D gene: NA
J gene: TRBJ1-1
clone size: NA

CDR3 DNA: TGTGCCAGCAGTATCGCGAACACCGGGGAGCTGTTTTTT
CDR3 protein: CASSIANTGELFF
V gene: TRBV11-2
D gene: NA
J gene: TRBJ2-2
clone size: medium-sized

CDR3 DNA: TGTGCCAGCAGCTCAAGACAGGGGGCATTTGGAAACACCATATATTTT
CDR3 protein: CASSSRQGAFGNTIYF
V gene: TRBV5-8
D gene: TRBD1
J gene: TRBJ1-3
clone size: NA